This record concerns one TCR beta chain sequence. What it binds is not known. Exclusion of a patient resulted from uncontrolled infection, other autoimmune disease, pregnancy or lactation. The PBMCs were sourced from fresh peripheral blood (about 9.7 ml). The ends lost 4 bases at V and 6 bases at J; junction bases unmatched: 12. From germline, CDR1 is SGHRS and CDR2 YFSETQ. The CDR3 extends over 16 amino acids. This specimen belongs to a study of T cells in Graves' hyperthyroidism and ophthalmopathy. Overall study findings and caveats: Ophthalmopathy was told apart from stable hyperthyroidism by a 13 V-J model. Most clonotypes that expanded in the thyroid above 0.001 also showed up in blood.

RNA transcripts were the template for amplifying TCR beta CDR3 regions. HTBI primers were used for first-round RT-PCR of the TCR CDR3. TCRdb re-called the multiplex PCR reads through MiXCR, storing one row per CDR3 protein. The repertoire holds some 300,000 distinct CDR3 sequences, with approximately 18% as singletons. This chain joins TRBV5-1 and TRBJ1-5, with 8 bases matching TRBD1. The sample comprised blood. This sequence originates from a middle-aged man with Graves' ophthalmopathy. CDR3 coding DNA: TGCGCCAGCAGCCCTGCAGGCAGGGGGCAGGGTCAGCCCCAGCATTTT. Amino acids: CASSPAGRGQGQPQHF.